This TCR beta chain was documented in a study of blood T cell repertoires in COVID-19. Study at large: COVID-19 samples collected from the United States, Italy and Spain covered acute and convalescent phases. Nucleic acid was either cDNA or gDNA, and it came from T cells, B-cell-depleted T cells, or PBMCs.

Original processing methods: Reference gene primer amplification in the assay estimated nucleated cell counts. TCRdb keeps only in-frame clones here, not all; method: immunoSEQ multiplex PCR. V and J calls and clone size are given by that table; D and trimming were obtained from the DNA. The data hold some 66,000 clones, with roughly nine tenths observed a single time. Sequencing input: peripheral blood. The source of this sequence is a human donor in a cohort sampled during active COVID-19.

The CDR3 coding sequence is TGCGCCAGCCGGAGGACAGCCTCCGGGACTAGCGGTCCTGAGCAGTTCTTC. It specifies CASRRTASGTSGPEQFF. The chain carries TRBV5-1 and TRBJ2-1, with TRBD2 matching over 11 bases. Germline loops: CDR1 SGHRS, CDR2 YFSETQ. This CDR3 has 17 amino acids. Trimming removed 7 bases from V and 9 bases from J; junction bases left unmatched: 18.